What follows is one T cell receptor (beta chain) and its context. No cognate antigen has been identified for it. It has no much larger one-base neighbor in the sample; base qualities were not kept. Whole blood was collected in K2EDTA tubes by collaborating institutions according to the institutions' own protocols. For TCRbeta analysis, collaborators shipped samples in one of three forms: frozen whole blood, isolated PBMCs, or DNA extracted from either of those sample types. CDR1 and CDR2 are read off the germline V gene as SQVTM and ANQGSEA. V is clipped by 7 bases and J by 2 bases, and the sequence between their germline boundaries is 18 bases long. Counted from cysteine to phenylalanine, this CDR3 has 14 amino acids. The CDR3 DNA has 42 bases and is translated from base 1. This record belongs to a study of blood T cell repertoires in COVID-19 (TCRdb year 2020). Regarding the research as a whole: Samples from collaborators originated in the United States, Italy and Spain and spanned both the acute and convalescent phases of COVID-19. A de-identified subject ID, COVID-19 status, age in years and sex were almost always included in the sample metadata. Samples came from the ongoing ImmuneRACE study (first 160 participants) plus 1,254 subjects from 6 global collaborators. Subjects who had been exposed to COVID-19, were actively infected with it, or had recovered from it provided the deeply sampled blood TCRbeta repertoires that made up the dataset. The prospective study material was composed of cDNA or gDNA derived from T cells, B-cell-depleted T cells, or PBMCs. HLA class I and class II types, where available, came from metadata supplied by the sample provider rather than from assay-based typing. The repertoires were released in a freely available public database intended as a resource for research on the immune response to SARS-CoV-2. Study-level results and caveats: The amount of clinical and demographic metadata varied by source and participant and was provided uncurated.

TCRbeta CDR3 regions were amplified from genomic DNA by means of the immunoSEQ Assay, a bias-controlled multiplex PCR. The original methods were these. The number of nucleated cells in each sample was estimated by amplification of reference gene primers within the assay. To quantify the absolute abundance of each unique TCRbeta CDR3 rearrangement, sequence reads were collapsed and filtered. For each sample, productive Simpson clonality was calculated by taking the square root of Simpson's diversity index across productive rearrangements. TCRdb obtained this table from immuneACCESS and retained in-frame rearrangements with V and J assigned. These tables miss some clones; where compared with another copy, unresolved V genes account for less than half of the shortfall, and the remainder is unexplained. V, J and clone size reflect that table, while D and trimming were determined from the DNA. This sample holds 40,000 to 45,000 clones; roughly three quarters were observed only once. The ten top clones hold approximately 33% of the sample.

This sequence uses TRBV29-1 and TRBJ2-7; TRBD2 is a weak D gene call, 5 bases matching. Input material: peripheral blood. The sequence came from a woman older than 75 with acute or convalescent COVID-19. The sequenced DNA is TGCAGCGCTTTAGGACTCCATGGTACCTACGAGCAGTACTTC. This encodes CSALGLHGTYEQYF.